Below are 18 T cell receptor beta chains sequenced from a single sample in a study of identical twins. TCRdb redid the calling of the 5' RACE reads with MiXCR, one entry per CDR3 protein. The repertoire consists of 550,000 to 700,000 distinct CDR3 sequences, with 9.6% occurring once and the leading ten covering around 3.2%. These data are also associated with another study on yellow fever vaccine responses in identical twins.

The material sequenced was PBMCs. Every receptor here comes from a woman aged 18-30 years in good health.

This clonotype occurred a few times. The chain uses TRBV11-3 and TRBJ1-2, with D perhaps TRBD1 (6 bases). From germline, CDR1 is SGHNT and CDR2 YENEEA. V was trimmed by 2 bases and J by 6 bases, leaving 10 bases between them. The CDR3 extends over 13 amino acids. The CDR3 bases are TGTGCCAGCAGCTTAAGACAGGCCAATGGCTACACCTTC. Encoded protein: CASSLRQANGYTF.

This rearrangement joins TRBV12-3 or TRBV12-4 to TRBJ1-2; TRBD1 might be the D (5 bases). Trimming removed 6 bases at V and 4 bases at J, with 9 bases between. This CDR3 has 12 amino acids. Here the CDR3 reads CASRAGGYGYTF. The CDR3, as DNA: TGTGCCAGCAGGGCCGGGGGCTATGGCTACACCTTC.

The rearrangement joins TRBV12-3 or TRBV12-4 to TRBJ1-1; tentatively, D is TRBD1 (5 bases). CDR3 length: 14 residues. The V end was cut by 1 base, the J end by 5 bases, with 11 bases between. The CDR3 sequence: CASSLGGAGTEAFF. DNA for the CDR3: TGTGCCAGCAGTTTAGGGGGCGCGGGGACTGAAGCTTTCTTT.

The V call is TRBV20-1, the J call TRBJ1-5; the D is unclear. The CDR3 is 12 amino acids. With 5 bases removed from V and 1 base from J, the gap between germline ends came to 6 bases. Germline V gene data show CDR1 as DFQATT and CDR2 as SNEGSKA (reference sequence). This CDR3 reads CSADPSNQPQHF. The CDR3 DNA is TGCAGTGCTGACCCCAGCAATCAGCCCCAGCATTTT.

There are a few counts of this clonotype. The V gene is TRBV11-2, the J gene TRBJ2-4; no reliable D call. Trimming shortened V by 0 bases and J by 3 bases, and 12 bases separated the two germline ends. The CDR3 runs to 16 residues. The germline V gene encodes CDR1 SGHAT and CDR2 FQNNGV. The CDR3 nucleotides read TGTGCCAGCAGCTTAGATCTGGGTTTAGGCAAAAACATTCAGTACTTC. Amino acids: CASSLDLGLGKNIQYF.

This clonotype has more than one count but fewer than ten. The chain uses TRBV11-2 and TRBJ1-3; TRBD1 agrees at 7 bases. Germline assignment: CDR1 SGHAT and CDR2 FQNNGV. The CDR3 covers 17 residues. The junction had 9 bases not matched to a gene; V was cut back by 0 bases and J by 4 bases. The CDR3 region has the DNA TGTGCCAGCAGCTTAGACTCGGGACAGCGTTACGGAAACACCATATATTTT. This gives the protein CASSLDSGQRYGNTIYF.

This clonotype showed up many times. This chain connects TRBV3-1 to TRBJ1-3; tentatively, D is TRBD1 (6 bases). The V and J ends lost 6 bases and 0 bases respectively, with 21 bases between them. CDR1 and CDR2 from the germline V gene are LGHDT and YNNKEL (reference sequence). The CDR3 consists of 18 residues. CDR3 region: CASRLGQLTRCSGNTIYF. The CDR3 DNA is TGTGCCAGCAGGCTAGGACAGCTGACCCGATGCTCTGGAAACACCATATATTTT.

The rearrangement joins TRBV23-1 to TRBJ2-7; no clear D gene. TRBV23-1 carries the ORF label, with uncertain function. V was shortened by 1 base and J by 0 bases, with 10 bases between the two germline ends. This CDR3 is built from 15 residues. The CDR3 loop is CASSQLRISSYEQYF. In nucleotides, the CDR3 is TGCGCCAGCAGTCAATTACGTATCAGCTCCTACGAGCAGTACTTC.

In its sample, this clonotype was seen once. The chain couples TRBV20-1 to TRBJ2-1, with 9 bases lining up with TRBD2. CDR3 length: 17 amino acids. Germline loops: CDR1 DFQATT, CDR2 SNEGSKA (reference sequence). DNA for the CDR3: TGCTGTTTGACGGCTAGCGGGATGAACTCCATCTACAATGAGCAGTTCTTC. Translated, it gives CCLTASGMNSIYNEQFF.

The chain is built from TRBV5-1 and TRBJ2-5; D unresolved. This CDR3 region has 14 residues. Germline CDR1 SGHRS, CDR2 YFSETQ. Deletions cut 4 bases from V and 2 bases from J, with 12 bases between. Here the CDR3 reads CASSMSTRQETQYF. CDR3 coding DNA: TGCGCCAGCAGCATGTCTACCAGACAAGAGACCCAGTACTTC.

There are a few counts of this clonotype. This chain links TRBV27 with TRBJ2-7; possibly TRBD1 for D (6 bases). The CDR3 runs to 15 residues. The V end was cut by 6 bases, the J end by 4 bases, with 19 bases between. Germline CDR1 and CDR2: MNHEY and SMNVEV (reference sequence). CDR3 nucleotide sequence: TGTGCCAGCAGGACCTTGAATGGACAGTGGTACGAGCAGTACTTC. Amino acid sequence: CASRTLNGQWYEQYF.

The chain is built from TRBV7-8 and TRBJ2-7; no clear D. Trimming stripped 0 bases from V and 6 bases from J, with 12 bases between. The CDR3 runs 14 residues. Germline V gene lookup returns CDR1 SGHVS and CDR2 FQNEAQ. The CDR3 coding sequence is TGTGCCAGCAGCTTAGCTGACTTTTCGGTCGAGCAGTACTTC. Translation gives CASSLADFSVEQYF.

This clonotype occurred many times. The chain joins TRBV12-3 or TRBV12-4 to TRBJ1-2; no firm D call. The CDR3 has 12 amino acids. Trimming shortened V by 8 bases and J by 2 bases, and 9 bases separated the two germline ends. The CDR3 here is CASRLGNYGYTF. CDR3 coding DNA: TGTGCCAGCCGCCTGGGAAACTATGGCTACACCTTC.

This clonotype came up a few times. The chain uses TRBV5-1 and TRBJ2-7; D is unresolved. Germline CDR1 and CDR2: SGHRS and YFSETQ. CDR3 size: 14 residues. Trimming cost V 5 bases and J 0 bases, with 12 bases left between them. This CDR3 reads CASRAQVSSYEQYF. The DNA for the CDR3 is TGCGCCAGCAGGGCGCAGGTCAGCTCCTACGAGCAGTACTTC. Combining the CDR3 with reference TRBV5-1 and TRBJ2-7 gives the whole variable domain KAGVTQTPRYLIKTRGQQVTLSCSPISGHRSVSWYQQTPGQGLQFLFEYFSETQRNKGNFPGRFSGRQFSNSRSEMNVSTLELGDSALYLCASRAQVSSYEQYFGPGTRLTVT.

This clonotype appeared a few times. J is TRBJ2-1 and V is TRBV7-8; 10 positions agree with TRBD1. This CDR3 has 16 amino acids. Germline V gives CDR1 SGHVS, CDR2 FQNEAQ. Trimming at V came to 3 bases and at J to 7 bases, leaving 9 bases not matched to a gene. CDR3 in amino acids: CASSFFSGQGKNEQFF. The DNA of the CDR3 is TGTGCCAGCAGCTTCTTTTCGGGACAGGGGAAGAATGAGCAGTTCTTC.

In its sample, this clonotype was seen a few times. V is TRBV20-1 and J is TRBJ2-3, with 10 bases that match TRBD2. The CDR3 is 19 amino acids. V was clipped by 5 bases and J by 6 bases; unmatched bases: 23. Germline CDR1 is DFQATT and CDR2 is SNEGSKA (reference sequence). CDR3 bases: TGCAGTGCTTCTTCCTATGTAGCGGGGGGCCAGAGGGCACCGGATACGCAGTATTTT. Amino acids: CSASSYVAGGQRAPDTQYF.

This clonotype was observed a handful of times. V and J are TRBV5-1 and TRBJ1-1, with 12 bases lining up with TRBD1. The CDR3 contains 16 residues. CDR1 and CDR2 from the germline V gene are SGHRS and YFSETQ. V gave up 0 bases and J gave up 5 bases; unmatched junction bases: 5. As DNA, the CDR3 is TGCGCCAGCAGCTTGGCGGGACAGGGGGCAAATACTGAAGCTTTCTTT. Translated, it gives CASSLAGQGANTEAFF.

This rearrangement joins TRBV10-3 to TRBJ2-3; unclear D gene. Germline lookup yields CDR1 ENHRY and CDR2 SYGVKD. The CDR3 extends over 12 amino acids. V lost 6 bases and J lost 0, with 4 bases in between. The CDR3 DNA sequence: TGTGCCATCAGGACTAGCACAGATACGCAGTATTTT. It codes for CAIRTSTDTQYF.